This T cell receptor (beta chain) was recovered during a study of T cells in Graves' hyperthyroidism and ophthalmopathy. This clonotype was observed many times. Amplification targeted TCR beta CDR3 regions from RNA transcripts. An initial round of RT-PCR targeting the TCR CDR3 relied on the HTBI primer set. TCRdb re-derived calls from the multiplex PCR reads in MiXCR, one entry per CDR3 protein. The sample shows fewer than 650,000 distinct CDR3 sequences, roughly 15% of them seen only once. Input material: blood. The TCR was taken from a woman aged 40-49 years with Graves' ophthalmopathy.

For the CDR3, the DNA is TGTGCCAGCAGTCTCCGGACAGGGGGTAGCACTGAAGCTTTCTTT. It yields the protein CASSLRTGGSTEAFF. The genes are TRBV2 and TRBJ1-1, with TRBD1 identical over 10 bases. Germline values: CDR1 SNHLY, CDR2 FYNNEI. V lost 5 bases and J lost 4; bases outside the gene matches: 7. This CDR3 has 15 residues.